This TCR beta chain was found in a study of shared clonotypes between healthy human individuals. This CDR3 spans 16 amino acids. The V and J ends lost 3 bases and 3 bases respectively, with 16 bases between them. Germline V gene sequence: CDR1 SGHAT, CDR2 FQNNGV. A word on this clone: What it binds is not known.

Study conclusions and caveats: Non-shared clonotypes showed lower generation probabilities than clonotypes common to all four donors. Inspection by rarefaction showed sorted-subset sequencing to be incomplete despite large depth.

Deep-level settings were used for running the assay. Each replicate PCR on the sorted subsets used 200 to 250 ng DNA (about 30,000 T cell genomes). Sequenced by immunoSEQ multiplex PCR; TCRdb stores in-frame clones only, minus some. The sample includes roughly 2.2 million clones, over 85% of them seen just once. V is TRBV11-2 and J is TRBJ2-3; perhaps TRBD2 as D (6 bases). Sequences were obtained from naive CD4+ T cells from PBMCs. Subset defined: CD45RA+ positively selected. The source is a young man in good health. Some clones in this sample may be carry-over from other donors' samples. The CDR3 sequence: CASSFQSGLATDTQYF. CDR3 sequence (DNA): TGTGCCAGCAGCTTCCAGAGCGGCCTAGCGACAGATACGCAGTATTTT.